These 23 T cell receptor beta chains originate from one sample sequenced in a study of cytomegalovirus exposure and HLA in healthy donors. Amplification used 60 Vbeta primers and 13 Jbeta primers. The repertoire was sequenced with immunoSEQ multiplex PCR; TCRdb's copy has only in-frame clones and lacks some. The sample has some 200,000 clones, and its top ten clones hold about 6.8%. Sequencing was carried out using PBMCs. The receptors were sampled from a man aged 30 to 39 in good health and CMV-seronegative.

This chain joins TRBV19 and TRBJ2-6; 9 bases line up with TRBD1. CDR3 length: 17 amino acids. After removal of 3 bases from V and 2 bases from J, the junction contained 5 bases not matched to a gene. The germline V gene has CDR1 LNHDA and CDR2 SQIVND (reference sequence). The CDR3 region is CASSIGTGSAGANVLTF. The DNA of the CDR3 is TGTGCCAGTAGTATTGGGACAGGGAGTGCTGGGGCCAACGTCCTGACTTTC.

CDR3 bases: TGTGCCAGCAGCCAAGATCACGGGAGTGCGACTAATGAAAAACTGTTTTTT. Residues: CASSQDHGSATNEKLFF. This chain joins TRBV4-2 and TRBJ1-4; D unresolved. Trimming shortened V by 0 bases and J by 2 bases, and 13 bases separated the two germline ends. This CDR3 is 17 amino acids long. The germline V gene has CDR1 LGHNA and CDR2 YNFKEQ.

The chain uses TRBV27 and TRBJ2-2; 13 nucleotides match TRBD2. V lost 6 bases and J lost 5; bases outside the gene matches: 6. Germline CDR1 MNHEY, CDR2 SMNVEV (reference sequence). The CDR3 is 16 residues long. CDR3 sequence reads: CASRTGLAGVTGELFF. As DNA, the CDR3 is TGTGCCAGCAGAACCGGACTAGCGGGAGTAACCGGGGAGCTGTTTTTT.

The rearrangement joins TRBV2 to TRBJ2-1, with D hard to call. Germline V CDR1 and CDR2: SNHLY, FYNNEI. With 6 bases removed from V and 0 bases from J, the gap between germline ends came to 12 bases. This CDR3 comprises 15 residues. DNA of the CDR3: TGTGCCAGCAGGAAGGAGTTGAGCTCCTACAATGAGCAGTTCTTC. Protein: CASRKELSSYNEQFF. Full variable domain (outside the CDR3, taken from reference TRBV2 and TRBJ2-1): EPEVTQTPSHQVTQMGQEVILRCVPISNHLYFYWYRQILGQKVEFLVSFYNNEISEKSEIFDDQFSVERPDGSNFTLKIRSTKLEDSAMYFCASRKELSSYNEQFFGPGTRLTVL.

This chain uses TRBV29-1 with TRBJ2-1; TRBD2 matches at 10 bases. This CDR3 is 12 amino acids long. CDR1 is SQVTM, CDR2 ANQGSEA, per germline. Trimming cost V 8 bases and J 6 bases; bases outside gene matches: 4. The CDR3 sequence: CSTSSGSNEQFF. The CDR3 coding sequence is TGCAGCACCTCTAGCGGGAGCAATGAGCAGTTCTTC.

In nucleotides, the CDR3 is TGTGCCAGCAGCCGTGGGACAGGGTATACTAATGAAAAACTGTTTTTT. It translates to CASSRGTGYTNEKLFF. The chain carries TRBV7-6 and TRBJ1-4; 9 bases line up with TRBD1. Per the germline V gene, CDR1 is SGHVS and CDR2 is FNYEAQ. Unmatched junction bases numbered 6, after V lost 5 bases and J lost 2 bases. The CDR3 totals 16 residues.

The chain employs TRBV4-3 and TRBJ2-1, with D maybe TRBD1 (5 bases). Germline assignment: CDR1 LGHNA and CDR2 YSLEER. The CDR3 runs to 14 residues. V was clipped by 3 bases and J by 4 bases, with 10 bases between them. In DNA form, the CDR3 reads TGCGCCAGCAGCCAGCCAGGGAATTACAATGAGCAGTTCTTC. It translates to CASSQPGNYNEQFF.

V usage is TRBV6-5 and J usage is TRBJ2-5; 9 bases agree with TRBD2. Germline V gene sequence: CDR1 MNHEY, CDR2 SVGAGI. The CDR3 contains 15 residues. Unmatched junction bases numbered 7, after V lost 5 bases and J lost 3 bases. The CDR3 here is CASSRAGGPEETQYF. CDR3 nucleotide sequence: TGTGCCAGCAGTCGGGCGGGGGGGCCCGAAGAGACCCAGTACTTC.

This chain connects TRBV10-2 to TRBJ2-2; 9 positions agree with TRBD2. CDR3 length: 15 amino acids. The trim removed 2 bases at V and 5 bases at J, leaving 3 bases unmatched. The V gene's germline CDR1 is WSHSY and CDR2 SAAADI. The CDR3 protein is CASSEAGGRTGELFF. DNA for the CDR3: TGCGCCAGCAGTGAGGCGGGAGGGCGGACCGGGGAGCTGTTTTTT.

The chain is built from TRBV14 and TRBJ1-1; TRBD1 is a possible D gene (6 bases). Germline V gene sequence: CDR1 SGHDN, CDR2 FVKESK. The CDR3 sequence is 13 residues long. V was trimmed by 2 bases and J by 12 bases, leaving 16 bases between them. Here the CDR3 DNA reads TGTGCCAGCAGCCAAAGGCCCCAAGGGGGAACTTTCTTT. It specifies CASSQRPQGGTFF.

The CDR3 DNA reads TGTGCCAGCAGCTCGACTAGCGGGGGGGCGCATACGCAGTATTTT. The encoded protein is CASSSTSGGAHTQYF. V gene TRBV7-8 combines with J gene TRBJ2-3; 14 nucleotides agree with TRBD2. Germline loops: CDR1 SGHVS, CDR2 FQNEAQ. The CDR3 is 15 amino acids. The J segment lost 7 bases and the V segment lost 4 bases, leaving 4 bases of the junction unmatched. The full variable domain, its missing parts supplied by reference TRBV7-8 and TRBJ2-3, is GAGVSQSPRYKVAKRGQDVALRCDPISGHVSLFWYQQALGQGPEFLTYFQNEAQLDKSGLPSDRFFAERPEGSVSTLKIQRTQQEDSAVYLCASSSTSGGAHTQYFGPGTRLTVL.

The chain employs TRBV4-1 and TRBJ2-7; maybe TRBD2 (5 bases). CDR3 length equals 16 residues. Deletions cut 2 bases from V and 2 bases from J, with 16 bases between. The germline CDR1 and CDR2 sequences are MGHRA and YSYEKL. The CDR3 DNA reads as TGCGCCAGCAGCCAATTATTGTCTCGAGGGCCCTACGAGCAGTACTTC. Its protein is CASSQLLSRGPYEQYF.

The gene calls are TRBV5-4 and TRBJ1-6; D is uncertain. This CDR3 has 16 amino acids. The ends were cut back, 4 bases at V and 0 bases at J, with 11 bases in the middle. Germline V gives CDR1 SGHNT, CDR2 YYREEE (reference sequence). The CDR3 DNA is TGTGCCAGCAGCGGAGGACGGAGCTCCTATAATTCACCCCTCCACTTT. Translated: CASSGGRSSYNSPLHF.

This rearrangement joins TRBV14 to TRBJ2-7; 14 nucleotides agree with TRBD2. The CDR3 length is 16 residues. V trimming: 3 bases; J trimming: 3 bases; junction bases outside the gene matches: 4. Germline V lookup: CDR1 SGHDN, CDR2 FVKESK. Here the CDR3 reads CASSQGLAGDGYEQYF. Written as DNA, the CDR3 is TGTGCCAGCAGCCAGGGACTAGCGGGAGATGGCTACGAGCAGTACTTC.

Here the CDR3 DNA reads TGTGCCAGCAGCCCCATAGCGGGAGCGAGGATAGATACGCAGTATTTT. Translation: CASSPIAGARIDTQYF. The gene calls are TRBV4-2 and TRBJ2-3; 9 nucleotides agree with TRBD2. Trimming cost V 4 bases and J 5 bases; bases outside gene matches: 10. There are 16 residues in the CDR3. From germline, CDR1 is LGHNA and CDR2 YNFKEQ.

The CDR3: CASKRTTNNEQFF. The CDR3 DNA sequence: TGCGCCAGCAAGCGGACTACTAACAATGAGCAGTTCTTC. The V and J genes are TRBV5-1 and TRBJ2-1; possibly TRBD2 for D (6 bases). Germline CDR1 reads SGHRS; CDR2 reads YFSETQ. This CDR3 contains 13 residues. The V gene lost 6 bases and the J gene lost 5 bases, with 12 bases spanning the gap.

The rearrangement uses TRBV5-1 and TRBJ2-3; D perhaps matches TRBD1 (5 bases). The CDR3 contains 14 residues. Germline V gene sequence: CDR1 SGHRS, CDR2 YFSETQ. V was pared by 5 bases and J by 4 bases, with 14 bases between. The CDR3 nucleotides are TGCGCCAGCAGGTTAGGGGATCATGCAGATACGCAGTATTTT. This codes for CASRLGDHADTQYF. The full variable domain, rest sourced from reference TRBV5-1 and TRBJ2-3, is KAGVTQTPRYLIKTRGQQVTLSCSPISGHRSVSWYQQTPGQGLQFLFEYFSETQRNKGNFPGRFSGRQFSNSRSEMNVSTLELGDSALYLCASRLGDHADTQYFGPGTRLTVL.

The chain couples TRBV4-1 to TRBJ2-6; 9 bases agree with TRBD1. The CDR3 is 18 amino acids. V lost 1 base to trimming and J lost 0 bases; unmatched junction nucleotides: 4. Germline CDR1 reads MGHRA; CDR2 reads YSYEKL. The CDR3 bases are TGCGCCAGCAGCCAAGGGGGGACAGGGAACTCTGGGGCCAACGTCCTGACTTTC. It specifies CASSQGGTGNSGANVLTF.

V and J are TRBV13 and TRBJ2-5; the match to TRBD1 covers 7 bases. V lost 5 bases to trimming and J lost 2 bases; unmatched junction nucleotides: 5. CDR1 PRHDT and CDR2 FYEKMQ come from the germline V gene (reference sequence). The CDR3 consists of 14 residues. CDR3 region: CASSRQGSQETQYF. In DNA form, the CDR3 reads TGTGCCAGCAGCCGACAGGGATCGCAAGAGACCCAGTACTTC.

The V gene is TRBV28, the J gene TRBJ2-1; D call uncertain. Trimming left V 1 base short and J 7 bases short, with 8 bases between. From germline, CDR1 is MDHEN and CDR2 SYDVKM. This CDR3 contains 13 residues. The CDR3: CASSLSLINEQFF. The CDR3, as DNA: TGTGCCAGCAGTTTATCCCTTATTAATGAGCAGTTCTTC.

The chain is built from TRBV5-6 and TRBJ2-5; possible D gene TRBD2, 6 bases. The last part of the DNA fits TRBJ2-7 better; the J call may be wrong. The germline CDR1 and CDR2 sequences are SGHDT and YYEEEE. This CDR3 is built from 16 residues. CDR3 protein: CASSSEGIGRSYEQYF. The CDR3, as DNA: TGTGCCAGCAGCTCGGAGGGGATCGGCCGCTCCTACGAGCAGTACTTC.

The rearrangement joins TRBV2 to TRBJ1-2; 7 bases are shared with TRBD1. The CDR3 is 15 amino acids. V shed 0 bases, J shed 5 bases, and the junction held 6 bases outside the gene matches. Germline-derived CDR1 and CDR2 are SNHLY and FYNNEI. CDR3 in amino acids: CASSEAGGQPYGYTF. In nucleotides, the CDR3 is TGTGCCAGCAGTGAAGCTGGGGGACAGCCTTATGGCTACACCTTC.

The CDR3 spells CASNRGYYEQYF. As DNA, the CDR3 is TGTGCCAGCAACAGGGGCTACTACGAGCAGTACTTC. The chain carries TRBV2 and TRBJ2-7, with 7 positions matching TRBD1. This CDR3 region has 12 residues. CDR1 and CDR2 (germline): SNHLY, FYNNEI. The V segment lost 7 bases and the J segment 3 bases; nucleotides outside the gene matches: 3.